One sample yielded the 16 T cell receptor beta chains listed below, sequenced in a study of graft-versus-host responses after intestinal transplantation. Sequencing was performed with immunoSEQ multiplex PCR; in TCRdb, only in-frame clones are kept and a portion is missing. The sample shows around 97,000 clones, 90% to 95% of them seen only once. Antigens of these TCRs are unknown. The sequencing used unstimulated CD8+ T cells sorted from spleen or lymph node cells, collected before intestinal transplant. The receptor source for this set is a human donor who received an intestinal transplant.

The V gene is TRBV2, the J gene TRBJ2-3; 8 bases are a match to TRBD2. V was clipped by 4 bases and J by 4 bases; unmatched bases: 13. Germline values: CDR1 SNHLY, CDR2 FYNNEI. The CDR3 consists of 17 residues. CDR3 coding DNA: TGTGCCAGCAGTGCTGCGGGGGGCCCACCTTCCCCAGATACGCAGTATTTT. Encoded protein: CASSAAGGPPSPDTQYF. Full variable domain (remainder filled in from reference TRBV2 and TRBJ2-3): EPEVTQTPSHQVTQMGQEVILRCVPISNHLYFYWYRQILGQKVEFLVSFYNNEISEKSEIFDDQFSVERPDGSNFTLKIRSTKLEDSAMYFCASSAAGGPPSPDTQYFGPGTRLTVL.

The chain combines TRBV30 with TRBJ2-7; D is undetermined. Per the germline V gene, CDR1 is GTSNPN and CDR2 is SVGIG (reference sequence). V was pared by 3 bases and J by 2 bases, with 5 bases between. CDR3 length: 11 amino acids. This CDR3 is CAWRGAYEQYF. The CDR3 DNA follows: TGTGCCTGGAGGGGCGCCTACGAGCAGTACTTC.

The chain joins TRBV11-3 to TRBJ2-1; 7 bases are shared with TRBD2. CDR1 is SGHNT, CDR2 YENEEA, per germline. The ends lost 2 bases at V and 0 bases at J; junction bases unmatched: 1. The CDR3 runs to 15 residues. The CDR3 DNA reads TGTGCCAGCAGCTTAACGGGGGGCTCCTACAATGAGCAGTTCTTC. Its protein is CASSLTGGSYNEQFF.

CDR3 bases: TGTGCCAGCAGCGCTCCGGGGGAGGGTGAGCAGTTCTTC. As protein: CASSAPGEGEQFF. This chain links TRBV7-9 with TRBJ2-1, with 7 bases fitting TRBD2. Per the germline V gene, CDR1 is SEHNR and CDR2 is FQNEAQ (reference sequence). The CDR3 consists of 13 residues. Trimming removed 5 bases from V and 9 bases from J; junction bases left unmatched: 7.

The chain uses TRBV13 and TRBJ2-3, with TRBD1 matching over 8 bases. Per germline, CDR1 PRHDT and CDR2 FYEKMQ (reference sequence). This CDR3 region has 15 residues. Trimming removed 5 bases from V and 6 bases from J; junction bases left unmatched: 10. This CDR3 is CASSADRGGLDTQYF. The DNA of the CDR3 is TGTGCCAGCAGCGCCGACAGGGGAGGTCTGGATACGCAGTATTTT.

In DNA form, the CDR3 reads TGCGCCAGCAGCCAACCCAGCAAAATCACAGATACGCAGTATTTT. This translates into CASSQPSKITDTQYF. The rearrangement uses TRBV4-1 and TRBJ2-3; D uncertain. CDR3 length: 15 residues. Germline V gene sequence: CDR1 MGHRA, CDR2 YSYEKL. The germline V and J ends were trimmed by 2 bases and 2 bases, with 11 bases remaining between them.

The chain has TRBV29-1 and TRBJ1-2, with 11 bases fitting TRBD1. This CDR3 contains 15 residues. Trimming at V came to 5 bases and at J to 4 bases, leaving 9 bases not matched to a gene. CDR1 and CDR2 from the germline V gene are SQVTM and ANQGSEA. The CDR3 sequence: CSVLGQGARGYGYTF. The DNA for the CDR3 is TGCAGCGTTCTAGGACAGGGGGCCAGGGGCTATGGCTACACCTTC.

The chain joins TRBV5-1 to TRBJ2-2; D uncertain. Trimming took off 5 bases at V and 4 bases at J, with 3 bases between the two ends. The CDR3 sequence is 11 residues long. Germline V gene lookup returns CDR1 SGHRS and CDR2 YFSETQ. The CDR3 region is CASRVTGELFF. The CDR3 DNA sequence: TGCGCCAGCAGGGTCACCGGGGAGCTGTTTTTT.

The CDR3 nucleotides are TGTGCCAGCAGCGTACGCGGCAGTTCGTCAGATTCACCCCTCCACTTT. It specifies CASSVRGSSSDSPLHF. The gene calls are TRBV9 and TRBJ1-6; no reliable D call. The CDR3 runs 16 residues. Germline V gene data show CDR1 as SGDLS and CDR2 as YYNGEE. V gave up 1 base and J gave up 8 bases, with 16 bases separating them.

The rearrangement uses TRBV6-1 and TRBJ1-4; 8 bases map to TRBD1. The V segment lost 3 bases and the J segment 7 bases; nucleotides outside the gene matches: 7. CDR1 MNHNS and CDR2 SASEGT come from the germline V gene. The CDR3 has 15 amino acids. The CDR3 spells CASSDNPTGVEKLFF. Written as DNA, the CDR3 is TGTGCCAGCAGTGATAACCCGACAGGGGTTGAAAAACTGTTTTTT.

This clone occurred once. The rearrangement uses TRBV13 and TRBJ2-5; 8 bases line up with TRBD2. The germline gives CDR1 PRHDT, CDR2 FYEKMQ (reference sequence). The CDR3 extends over 15 amino acids. The J segment lost 4 bases and the V segment lost 2 bases, leaving 6 bases of the junction unmatched. CDR3 sequence: CASSLLAGGRETQYF. The CDR3 bases are TGTGCCAGCAGCTTATTGGCGGGGGGCCGAGAGACCCAGTACTTC.

The gene calls are TRBV18 and TRBJ2-7, with 9 nucleotides matching TRBD1. Germline CDR1 is KGHSH and CDR2 is LQKENI. V trimming: 3 bases; J trimming: 0 bases; junction bases outside the gene matches: 6. The CDR3 consists of 16 residues. The CDR3: CASSPGTGLGSYEQYF. Written as DNA, the CDR3 is TGTGCCAGCTCACCCGGGACAGGGTTGGGCTCCTACGAGCAGTACTTC.

This clone came up once. J is TRBJ1-6 and V is TRBV5-5; D is ambiguous. Germline CDR1 SGHKS, CDR2 YYEKEE (reference sequence). The CDR3 is 15 amino acids. V lost 5 bases, J lost 9 bases, and 18 bases lay in between. The CDR3 protein is CASRPDGAVISPLHF. The CDR3 coding sequence is TGTGCCAGCAGACCGGACGGAGCGGTCATTTCACCCCTCCACTTT. Full variable domain (outside the CDR3, taken from reference TRBV5-5 and TRBJ1-6): DAGVTQSPTHLIKTRGQQVTLRCSPISGHKSVSWYQQVLGQGPQFIFQYYEKEERGRGNFPDRFSARQFPNYSSELNVNALLLGDSALYLCASRPDGAVISPLHFGNGTRLTVT.

This clone appeared once. The chain joins TRBV27 to TRBJ2-1; 11 nucleotides agree with TRBD1. V dropped 9 bases and J dropped 0; count of bases not matched to a gene: 7. The CDR3 totals 16 residues. Germline-derived CDR1 and CDR2 are MNHEY and SMNVEV (reference sequence). The CDR3 protein is CARDRGQHSSYNEQFF. The DNA of the CDR3 is TGTGCCAGGGACAGGGGGCAGCACAGCTCCTACAATGAGCAGTTCTTC.

This chain links TRBV7-3 with TRBJ2-2; 7 nucleotides match TRBD2. Germline-derived CDR1 and CDR2 are SGHTA and FQGTGA. The V segment lost 5 bases and the J segment 3 bases; nucleotides outside the gene matches: 3. This CDR3 is 14 amino acids long. This CDR3 reads CASSPGGYTGELFF. Written as DNA, the CDR3 is TGTGCCAGCAGCCCCGGGGGGTACACCGGGGAGCTGTTTTTT. Using reference TRBV7-3 and TRBJ2-2 for the parts outside the CDR3, the full variable domain is GAGVSQTPSNKVTEKGKYVELRCDPISGHTALYWYRQSLGQGPEFLIYFQGTGAADDSGLPNDRFFAVRPEGSVSTLKIQRTERGDSAVYLCASSPGGYTGELFFGEGSRLTVL.

V gene TRBV5-1 combines with J gene TRBJ1-4; 7 bases line up with TRBD1. The CDR3 is 16 residues long. The V gene end was trimmed by 2 bases and the J gene end by 0 bases; junction bases not matched to a gene: 4. CDR1 and CDR2 from the germline V gene are SGHRS and YFSETQ. The CDR3 nucleotides read TGCGCCAGCAGCTTCGCAGGGGGTGCAACTAATGAAAAACTGTTTTTT. Its protein is CASSFAGGATNEKLFF.